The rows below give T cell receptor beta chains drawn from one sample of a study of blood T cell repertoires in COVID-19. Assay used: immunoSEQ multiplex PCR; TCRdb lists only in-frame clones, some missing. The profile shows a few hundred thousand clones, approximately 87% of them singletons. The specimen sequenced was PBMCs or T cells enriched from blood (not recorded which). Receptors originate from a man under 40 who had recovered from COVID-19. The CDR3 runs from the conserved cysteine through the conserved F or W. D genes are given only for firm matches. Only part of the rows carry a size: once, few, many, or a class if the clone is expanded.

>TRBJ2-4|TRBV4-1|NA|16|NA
TGCGCCAGCAGCCAAGAAGCCGTTTTAGCCAAAAACATTCAGTACTTC
CASSQEAVLAKNIQYF
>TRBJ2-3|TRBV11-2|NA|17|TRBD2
TGTGCCAGCAGCTTAGGAGCAGCGGGGGGGTCTACAGATACGCAGTATTTT
CASSLGAAGGSTDTQYF
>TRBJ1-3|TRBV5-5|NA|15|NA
TGTGCCAGCAGCTTGGGGACAGCCTCTGGAAACACCATATATTTT
CASSLGTASGNTIYF
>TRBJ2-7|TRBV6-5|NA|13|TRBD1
TGTGCCAGCACCCACAGGGGCTCCTACGAGCAGTACTTC
CASTHRGSYEQYF
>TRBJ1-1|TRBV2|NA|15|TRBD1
TGTGCCAGCAGTGAAGTTCTTCAGGGGGACACTGAAGCTTTCTTT
CASSEVLQGDTEAFF
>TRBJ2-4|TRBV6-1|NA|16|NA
TGTGCCAGCAGTGAAGGGGCCACTCTAGCCAAAAACATTCAGTACTTC
CASSEGATLAKNIQYF
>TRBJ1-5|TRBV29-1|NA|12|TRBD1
TGCAGCGTGCGACAGGGTGAACAGCCCCAGCATTTT
CSVRQGEQPQHF
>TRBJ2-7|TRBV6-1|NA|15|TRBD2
TGTGCCAGCAGTGAAAGGAGCGGGGGCTCCTACGAGCAGTACTTC
CASSERSGGSYEQYF
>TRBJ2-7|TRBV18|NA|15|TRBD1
TGTGCCAGCTCGGACCCGGGACAGGGGTTCAACGAGCAGTACTTC
CASSDPGQGFNEQYF
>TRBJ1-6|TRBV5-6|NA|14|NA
TGTGCCAGCAGCTTGGTAAGCCTCCTCGGGTCCCTCCACTTT
CASSLVSLLGSLHF
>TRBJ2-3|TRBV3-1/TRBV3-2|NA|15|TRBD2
TGTGCCAGCAGCCAAGGAGCGGGGAGCGCAGATACGCAGTATTTT
CASSQGAGSADTQYF
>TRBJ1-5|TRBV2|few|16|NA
TGTGCCAGCACCGGCCTCGGGGTGGGTAGCAATCAGCCCCAGCATTTT
CASTGLGVGSNQPQHF
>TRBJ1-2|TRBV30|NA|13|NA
TGTGCCTGGAGTGTACCGCTAATCTATGGCTACACCTTC
CAWSVPLIYGYTF
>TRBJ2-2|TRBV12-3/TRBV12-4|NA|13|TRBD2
TGTGCCAGCAACCTTCGGGAGGCCGGGGAGCTGTTTTTT
CASNLREAGELFF
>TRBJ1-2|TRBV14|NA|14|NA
TGTGCCAGCAGCCGGGCCCAGGGAAACTATGGCTACACCTTC
CASSRAQGNYGYTF
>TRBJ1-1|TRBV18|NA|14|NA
TGTGCCAGCTCACTAACAGGGAAGGATACTGAAGCTTTCTTT
CASSLTGKDTEAFF
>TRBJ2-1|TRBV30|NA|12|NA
TGTGCCTGGAGGAGCGCGGCCTATGAGCAGTTCTTC
CAWRSAAYEQFF
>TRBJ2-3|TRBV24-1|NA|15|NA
TGTGCCACCAGTGACTCGACAGTAGTCACAGATACGCAGTATTTT
CATSDSTVVTDTQYF
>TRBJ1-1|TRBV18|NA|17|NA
TGTGCCAGCTCACCACCAATGGGGCAGGGAGGCGGCACTGAAGCTTTCTTT
CASSPPMGQGGGTEAFF
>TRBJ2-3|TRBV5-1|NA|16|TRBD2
TGCGCCAGCAGCCCCCGGATCGCGGGGGACACAGATACGCAGTATTTT
CASSPRIAGDTDTQYF
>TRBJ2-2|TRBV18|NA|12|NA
TGTGCCAGCTCACCCCAGACAGGGGAGCTGTTTTTT
CASSPQTGELFF
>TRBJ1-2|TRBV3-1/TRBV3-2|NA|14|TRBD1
TGTGCCAGCAGCCAAGAAGACAGGGGTCGCGGCTACACCTTC
CASSQEDRGRGYTF
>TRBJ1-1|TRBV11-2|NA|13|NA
TGTGCCAGCAGCTTCAATAGGGGCACTGAAGCTTTCTTT
CASSFNRGTEAFF
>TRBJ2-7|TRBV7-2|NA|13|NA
TGTGCCAGCAGCGTCGGGGTCTCTGGCGAGCAGTACTTC
CASSVGVSGEQYF
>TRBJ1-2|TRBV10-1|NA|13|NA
TGCGCCAGCAGTGAAGTCCGGGGATCCGGCTACACCTTC
CASSEVRGSGYTF
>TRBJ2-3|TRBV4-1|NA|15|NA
TGCGCCAGCAGCGGAACGGGGAAGGTCACAGATACGCAGTATTTT
CASSGTGKVTDTQYF